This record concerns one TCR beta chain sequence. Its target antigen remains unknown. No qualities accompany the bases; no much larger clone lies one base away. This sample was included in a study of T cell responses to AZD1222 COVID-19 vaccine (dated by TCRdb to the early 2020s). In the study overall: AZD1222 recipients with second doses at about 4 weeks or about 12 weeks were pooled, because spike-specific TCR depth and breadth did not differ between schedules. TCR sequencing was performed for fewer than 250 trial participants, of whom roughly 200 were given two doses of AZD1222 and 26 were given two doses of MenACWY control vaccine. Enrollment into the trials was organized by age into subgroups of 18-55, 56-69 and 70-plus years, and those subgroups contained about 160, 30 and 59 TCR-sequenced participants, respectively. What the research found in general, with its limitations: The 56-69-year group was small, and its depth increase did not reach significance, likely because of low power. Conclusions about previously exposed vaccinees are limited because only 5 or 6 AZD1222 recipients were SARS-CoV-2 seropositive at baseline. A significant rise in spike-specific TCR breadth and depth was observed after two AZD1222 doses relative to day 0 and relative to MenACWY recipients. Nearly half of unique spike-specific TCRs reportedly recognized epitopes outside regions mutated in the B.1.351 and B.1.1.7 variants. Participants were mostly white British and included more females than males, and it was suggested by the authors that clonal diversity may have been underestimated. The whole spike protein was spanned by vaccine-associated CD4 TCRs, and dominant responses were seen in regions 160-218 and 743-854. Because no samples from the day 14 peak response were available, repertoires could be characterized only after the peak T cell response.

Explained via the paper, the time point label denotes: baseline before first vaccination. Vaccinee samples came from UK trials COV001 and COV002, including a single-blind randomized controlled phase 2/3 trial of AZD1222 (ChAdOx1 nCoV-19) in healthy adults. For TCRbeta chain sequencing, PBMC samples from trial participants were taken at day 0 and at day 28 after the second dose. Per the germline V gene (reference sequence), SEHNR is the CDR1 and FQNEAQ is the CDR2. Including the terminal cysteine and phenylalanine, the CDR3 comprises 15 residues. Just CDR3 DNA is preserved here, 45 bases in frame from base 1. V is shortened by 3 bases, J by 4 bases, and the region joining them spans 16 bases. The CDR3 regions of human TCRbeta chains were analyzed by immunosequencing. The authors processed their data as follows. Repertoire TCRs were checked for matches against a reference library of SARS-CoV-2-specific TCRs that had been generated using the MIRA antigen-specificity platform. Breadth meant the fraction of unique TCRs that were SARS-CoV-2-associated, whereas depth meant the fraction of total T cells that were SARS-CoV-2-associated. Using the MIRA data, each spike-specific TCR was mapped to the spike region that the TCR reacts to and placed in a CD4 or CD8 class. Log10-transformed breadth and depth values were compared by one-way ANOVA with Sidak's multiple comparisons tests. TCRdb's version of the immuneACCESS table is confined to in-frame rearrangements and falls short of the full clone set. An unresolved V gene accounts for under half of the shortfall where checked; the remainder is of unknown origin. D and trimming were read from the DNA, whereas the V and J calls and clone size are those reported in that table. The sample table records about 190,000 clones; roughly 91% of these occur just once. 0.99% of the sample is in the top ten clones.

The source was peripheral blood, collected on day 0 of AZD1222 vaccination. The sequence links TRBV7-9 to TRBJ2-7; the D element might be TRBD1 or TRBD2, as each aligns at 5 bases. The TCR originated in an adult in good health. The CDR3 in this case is CASSLWDAGDYEQYF. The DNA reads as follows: TGTGCCAGCAGCTTGTGGGACGCAGGAGATTACGAGCAGTACTTC.